This T cell receptor beta chain was documented in a study of blood T cell repertoires in COVID-19 (TCRdb year 2020). The study in broad terms: Samples from collaborators originated in the United States, Italy and Spain and spanned both the acute and convalescent phases of COVID-19. Subjects who had been exposed to COVID-19, were actively infected with it, or had recovered from it provided the deeply sampled blood TCRbeta repertoires that made up the dataset. Where HLA class I and class II types were available, the types were taken from metadata supplied by the sample provider, not from assay-based typing. Samples came from the ongoing ImmuneRACE study (first 160 participants) plus 1,254 subjects from 6 global collaborators. The material from the prospective study consisted of cDNA or gDNA derived from T cells, B-cell-depleted T cells, or PBMCs. The repertoires were released in a freely available public database meant as a resource for research on the immune response to SARS-CoV-2. Sample metadata almost always included a de-identified subject ID, COVID-19 status, age in years and sex. The research as a whole found: The quantity of clinical and demographic metadata differed by source and by participant and was supplied without curation.

Whole blood was collected in K2EDTA tubes by collaborating institutions according to the institutions' own protocols. For TCRbeta analysis, collaborators shipped samples as frozen whole blood, isolated PBMCs, or DNA extracted from either of those sample types. As regards this clone: Its antigen remains unidentified. No base quality information exists; no much larger clone differs at one position.

TCRbeta CDR3 regions were amplified from genomic DNA using the immunoSEQ Assay, a bias-controlled multiplex PCR. The authors' pipeline ran thus. The number of nucleated cells in each sample was estimated from the amplification of reference gene primers within the assay. Sequence reads were collapsed and filtered to measure the absolute abundance of every unique TCRbeta CDR3 rearrangement. For each sample, productive Simpson clonality was calculated as the square root of Simpson's diversity index over productive rearrangements. In TCRdb, the immuneACCESS table is reduced to in-frame sequences with V and J assigned. These tables do not hold every clone; where another copy was compared, an unresolved V gene accounts for under half, and the others remain unexplained. V and J calls and clone size are as listed in that table; D and trimming were resolved from the DNA. The sample table lists about 58,000 clones, approximately 81% of them with a count of one. The ten largest clones add up to approximately 4.5% of the sample.

V is trimmed back by 6 bases and J by 0 bases, and the junction contains 4 bases that no gene match accounts for. Including the terminal cysteine and phenylalanine, the CDR3 comprises 15 residues. Solely the CDR3 DNA is kept, with 45 bases framed from the first base. The germline V gene (reference sequence) supplies CDR1 LNHNV and CDR2 YYDKDF. The source material was peripheral blood. The sequence links TRBV15 to TRBJ1-4, and TRBD1 aligns with 7 junction nucleotides. The sequence derives from a man aged 40-55 years with active COVID-19. CDR3 reads: CATSFGTATNEKLFF. The DNA reads TGTGCCACCAGTTTCGGGACAGCAACTAATGAAAAACTGTTTTTT.